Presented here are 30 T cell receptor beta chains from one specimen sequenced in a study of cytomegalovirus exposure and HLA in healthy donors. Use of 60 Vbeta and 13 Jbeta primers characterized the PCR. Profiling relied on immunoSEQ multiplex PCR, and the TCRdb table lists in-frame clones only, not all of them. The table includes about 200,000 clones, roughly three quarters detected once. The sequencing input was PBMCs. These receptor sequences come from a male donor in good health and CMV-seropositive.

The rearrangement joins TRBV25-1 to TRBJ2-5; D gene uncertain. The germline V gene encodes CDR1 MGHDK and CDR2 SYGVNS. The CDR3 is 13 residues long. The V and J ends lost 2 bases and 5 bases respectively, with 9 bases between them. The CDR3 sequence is CASSEGRAETQYF. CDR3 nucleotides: TGTGCCAGCAGTGAAGGCAGAGCGGAGACCCAGTACTTC.

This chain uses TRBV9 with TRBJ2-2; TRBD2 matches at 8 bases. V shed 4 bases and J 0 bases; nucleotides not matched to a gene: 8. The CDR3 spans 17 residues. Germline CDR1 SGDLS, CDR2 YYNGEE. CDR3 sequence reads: CASSPQAGGANTGELFF. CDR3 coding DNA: TGTGCCAGCAGCCCTCAGGCGGGGGGCGCGAACACCGGGGAGCTGTTTTTT.

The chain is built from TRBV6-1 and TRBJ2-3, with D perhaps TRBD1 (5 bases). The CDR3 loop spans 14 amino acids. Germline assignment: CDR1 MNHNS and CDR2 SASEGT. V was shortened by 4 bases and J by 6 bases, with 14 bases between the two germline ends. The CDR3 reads CASSGAGFYDTQYF. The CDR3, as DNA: TGTGCCAGCAGTGGTGCAGGGTTTTATGATACGCAGTATTTT.

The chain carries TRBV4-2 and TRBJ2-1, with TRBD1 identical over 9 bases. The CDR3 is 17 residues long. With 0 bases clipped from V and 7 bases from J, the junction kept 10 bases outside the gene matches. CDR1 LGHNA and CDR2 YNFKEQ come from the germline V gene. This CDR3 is CASSQDLTGGMGNEQFF. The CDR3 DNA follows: TGTGCCAGCAGCCAAGACCTAACAGGGGGCATGGGGAATGAGCAGTTCTTC.

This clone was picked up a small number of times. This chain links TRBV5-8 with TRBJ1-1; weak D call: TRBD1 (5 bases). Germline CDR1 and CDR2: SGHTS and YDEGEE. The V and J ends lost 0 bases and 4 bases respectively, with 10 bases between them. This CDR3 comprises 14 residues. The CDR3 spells CASSLEGGVTEAFF. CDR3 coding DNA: TGTGCCAGCAGCTTGGAAGGAGGGGTCACTGAAGCTTTCTTT.

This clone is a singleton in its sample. Here the CDR3 DNA reads TGTGCCAGCAGCTTCAGCGGGGGGGCGATTTTAGATACGCAGTATTTT. Encoded protein: CASSFSGGAILDTQYF. The chain uses TRBV7-3 and TRBJ2-3; 10 nucleotides match TRBD2. There are 16 residues in the CDR3. The junction had 8 bases not matched to a gene; V was cut back by 3 bases and J by 5 bases. Germline V lookup: CDR1 SGHTA, CDR2 FQGTGA.

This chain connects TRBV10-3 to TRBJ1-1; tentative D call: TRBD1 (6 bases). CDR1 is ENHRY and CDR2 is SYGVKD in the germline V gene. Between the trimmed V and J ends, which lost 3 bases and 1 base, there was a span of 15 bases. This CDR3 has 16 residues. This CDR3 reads CAISERGGRGNTEAFF. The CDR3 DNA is TGTGCCATCAGTGAAAGGGGGGGGCGAGGGAACACTGAAGCTTTCTTT.

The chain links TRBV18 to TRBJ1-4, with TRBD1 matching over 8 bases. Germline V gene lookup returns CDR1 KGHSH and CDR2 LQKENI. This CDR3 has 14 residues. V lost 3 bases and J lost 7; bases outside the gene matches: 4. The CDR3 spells CASSPDRASEKLFF. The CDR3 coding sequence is TGTGCCAGCTCACCGGACAGGGCGAGTGAAAAACTGTTTTTT.

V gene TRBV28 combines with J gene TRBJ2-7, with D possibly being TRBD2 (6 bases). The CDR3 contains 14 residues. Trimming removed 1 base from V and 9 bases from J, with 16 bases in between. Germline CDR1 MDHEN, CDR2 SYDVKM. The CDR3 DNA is TGTGCCAGCAGTTTATCTGGCGGGGTCCCGGCGCAGTACTTC. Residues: CASSLSGGVPAQYF.

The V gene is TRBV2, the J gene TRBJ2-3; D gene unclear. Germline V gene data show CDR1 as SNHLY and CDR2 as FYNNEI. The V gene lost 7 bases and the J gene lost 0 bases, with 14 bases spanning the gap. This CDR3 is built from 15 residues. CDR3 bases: TGTGCCAGCAAAAACGTGATCTATAGCACAGATACGCAGTATTTT. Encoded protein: CASKNVIYSTDTQYF.

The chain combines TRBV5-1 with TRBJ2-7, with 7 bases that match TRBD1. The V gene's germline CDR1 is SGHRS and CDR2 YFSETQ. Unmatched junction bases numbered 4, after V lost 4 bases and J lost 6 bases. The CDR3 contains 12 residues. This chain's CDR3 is CASSLDRVEQYF. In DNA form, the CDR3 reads TGCGCCAGCAGCCTAGACAGGGTCGAGCAGTACTTC.

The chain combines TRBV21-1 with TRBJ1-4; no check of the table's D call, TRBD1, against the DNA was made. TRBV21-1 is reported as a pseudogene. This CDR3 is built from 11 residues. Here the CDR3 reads CASTPRVGEFF. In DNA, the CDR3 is TGTGCCAGCACCCCCAGGGTCGGCGAGTTTTTT.

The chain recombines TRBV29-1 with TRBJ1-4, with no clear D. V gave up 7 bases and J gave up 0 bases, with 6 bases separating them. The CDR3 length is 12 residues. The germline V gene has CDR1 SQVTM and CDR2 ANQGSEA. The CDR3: CSARSTNEKLFF. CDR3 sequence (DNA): TGCAGCGCGCGATCAACTAATGAAAAACTGTTTTTT.

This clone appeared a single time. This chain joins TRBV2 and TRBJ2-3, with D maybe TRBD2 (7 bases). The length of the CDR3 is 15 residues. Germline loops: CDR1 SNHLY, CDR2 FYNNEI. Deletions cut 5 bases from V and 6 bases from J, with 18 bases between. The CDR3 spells CASSSGTRASDTQYF. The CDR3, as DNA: TGTGCCAGCAGTAGCGGGACACGAGCATCTGATACGCAGTATTTT.

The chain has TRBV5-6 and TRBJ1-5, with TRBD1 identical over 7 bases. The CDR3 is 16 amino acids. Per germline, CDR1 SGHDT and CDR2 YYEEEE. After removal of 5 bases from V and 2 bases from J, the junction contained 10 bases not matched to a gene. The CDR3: CASSLGTVGRNQPQHF. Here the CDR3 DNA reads TGTGCCAGCAGTCTCGGGACAGTGGGCCGCAATCAGCCCCAGCATTTT.

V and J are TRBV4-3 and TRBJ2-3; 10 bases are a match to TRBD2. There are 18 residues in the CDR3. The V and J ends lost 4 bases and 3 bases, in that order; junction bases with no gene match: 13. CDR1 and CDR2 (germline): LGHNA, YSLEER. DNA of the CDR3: TGCGCCAGCAGCCCGAGACCTCCTCCTAGCGGGAGTACAGATACGCAGTATTTT. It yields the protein CASSPRPPPSGSTDTQYF.

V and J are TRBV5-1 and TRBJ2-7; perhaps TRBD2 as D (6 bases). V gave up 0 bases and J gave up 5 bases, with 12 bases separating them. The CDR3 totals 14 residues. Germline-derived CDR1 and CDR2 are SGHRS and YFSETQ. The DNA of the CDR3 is TGCGCCAGCAGCTTGGGCGGGAAGAGCGACGAGCAGTACTTC. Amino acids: CASSLGGKSDEQYF.

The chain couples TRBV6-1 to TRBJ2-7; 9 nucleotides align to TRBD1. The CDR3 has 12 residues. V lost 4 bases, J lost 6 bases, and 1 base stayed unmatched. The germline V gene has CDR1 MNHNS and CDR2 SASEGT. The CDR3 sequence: CASSGTGVEQYF. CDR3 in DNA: TGTGCCAGCAGTGGGACAGGGGTCGAGCAGTACTTC.

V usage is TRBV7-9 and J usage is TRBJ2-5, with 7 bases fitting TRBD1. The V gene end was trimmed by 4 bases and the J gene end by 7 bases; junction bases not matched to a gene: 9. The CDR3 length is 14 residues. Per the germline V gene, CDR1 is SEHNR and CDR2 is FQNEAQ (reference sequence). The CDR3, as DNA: TGTGCCAGCAGCTCCTGGGGGACAGAGGGGACCCAGTACTTC. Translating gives CASSSWGTEGTQYF. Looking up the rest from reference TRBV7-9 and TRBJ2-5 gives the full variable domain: DTGVSQNPRHKITKRGQNVTFRCDPISEHNRLYWYRQTLGQGPEFLTYFQNEAQLEKSRLLSDRFSAERPKGSFSTLEIQRTEQGDSAMYLCASSSWGTEGTQYFGPGTRLLVL.

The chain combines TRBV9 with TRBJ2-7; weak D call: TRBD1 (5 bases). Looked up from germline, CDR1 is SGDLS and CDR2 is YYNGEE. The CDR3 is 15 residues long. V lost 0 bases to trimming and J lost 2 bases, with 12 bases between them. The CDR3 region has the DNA TGTGCCAGCAGCGTAGAGGGGTCAGGACCCTACGAGCAGTACTTC. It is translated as CASSVEGSGPYEQYF.

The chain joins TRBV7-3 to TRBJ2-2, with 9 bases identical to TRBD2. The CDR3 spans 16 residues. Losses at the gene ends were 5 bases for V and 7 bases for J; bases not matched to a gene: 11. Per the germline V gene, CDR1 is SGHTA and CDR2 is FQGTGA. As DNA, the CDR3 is TGTGCCAGCAGCCCTCCAGGTAGCGGGAGTATCGGGGAGCTGTTTTTT. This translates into CASSPPGSGSIGELFF.

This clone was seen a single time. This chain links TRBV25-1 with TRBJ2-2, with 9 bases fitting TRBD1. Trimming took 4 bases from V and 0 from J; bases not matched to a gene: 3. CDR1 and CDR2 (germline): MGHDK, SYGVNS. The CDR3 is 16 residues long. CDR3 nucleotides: TGTGCCAGCAGTGGATGGACAGGGGCGAACACCGGGGAGCTGTTTTTT. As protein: CASSGWTGANTGELFF.

The CDR3 sequence: CASSYSGRERGYTF. Here the CDR3 DNA reads TGTGCCAGCAGTTACTCGGGCAGGGAACGTGGCTACACCTTC. The chain has TRBV6-5 and TRBJ1-2; D perhaps matches TRBD1 (5 bases). This CDR3 spans 14 amino acids. Germline V gives CDR1 MNHEY, CDR2 SVGAGI. V gave up 0 bases and J gave up 7 bases, with 12 bases separating them.

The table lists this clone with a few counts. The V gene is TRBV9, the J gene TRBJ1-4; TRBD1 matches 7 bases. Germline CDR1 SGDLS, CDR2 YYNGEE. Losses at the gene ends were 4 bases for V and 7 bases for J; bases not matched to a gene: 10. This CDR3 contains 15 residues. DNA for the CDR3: TGTGCCAGCAGCTTGGGTAGGGGGCAGGGTGAAAAACTGTTTTTT. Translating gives CASSLGRGQGEKLFF. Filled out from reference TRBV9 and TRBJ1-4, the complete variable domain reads DSGVTQTPKHLITATGQRVTLRCSPRSGDLSVYWYQQSLDQGLQFLIQYYNGEERAKGNILERFSAQQFPDLHSELNLSSLELGDSALYFCASSLGRGQGEKLFFGSGTQLSVL.

The CDR3 nucleotides read TGTGCCAGCAGCTTGGAGCAGGGGTGGACCGGGGAGCTGTTTTTT. This gives the protein CASSLEQGWTGELFF. The chain employs TRBV5-6 and TRBJ2-2; TRBD1 is a possible D gene (6 bases). The germline V gene has CDR1 SGHDT and CDR2 YYEEEE. The CDR3 totals 15 residues. The V end lost 0 bases, the J end lost 5 bases, and 11 bases lay between the germline ends.

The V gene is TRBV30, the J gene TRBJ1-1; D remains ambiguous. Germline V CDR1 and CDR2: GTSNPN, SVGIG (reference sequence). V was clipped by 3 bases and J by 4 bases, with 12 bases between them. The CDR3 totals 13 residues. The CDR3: CAWRSSVFTEAFF. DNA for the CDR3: TGTGCCTGGAGGTCGAGCGTCTTCACTGAAGCTTTCTTT. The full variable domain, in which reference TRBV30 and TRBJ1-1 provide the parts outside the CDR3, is SQTIHQWPATLVQPVGSPLSLECTVEGTSNPNLYWYRQAAGRGLQLLFYSVGIGQISSEVPQNLSASRPQDRQFILSSKKLLLSDSGFYLCAWRSSVFTEAFFGQGTRLTVV.

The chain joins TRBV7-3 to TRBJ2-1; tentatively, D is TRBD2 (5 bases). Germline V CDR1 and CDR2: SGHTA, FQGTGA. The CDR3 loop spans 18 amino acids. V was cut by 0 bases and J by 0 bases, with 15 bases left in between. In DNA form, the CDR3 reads TGTGCCAGCAGCTTAACTCCCGGACTTAGGGCCTCCTACAATGAGCAGTTCTTC. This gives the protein CASSLTPGLRASYNEQFF.

CDR3 region: CASSRSGRAAYPDTQYF. The CDR3 DNA reads as TGCGCCAGCAGCAGGAGCGGGAGGGCCGCCTACCCAGATACGCAGTATTTT. The chain uses TRBV4-1 and TRBJ2-3; 10 bases are shared with TRBD2. The junction had 12 bases not matched to a gene; V was cut back by 5 bases and J by 4 bases. The CDR3 contains 17 residues. CDR1 and CDR2 from the germline V gene are MGHRA and YSYEKL.

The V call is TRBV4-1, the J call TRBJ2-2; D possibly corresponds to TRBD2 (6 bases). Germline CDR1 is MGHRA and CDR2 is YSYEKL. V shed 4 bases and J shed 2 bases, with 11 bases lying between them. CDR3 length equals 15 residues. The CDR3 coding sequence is TGCGCCAGCAGCCCTTCGGACTACAACACCGGGGAGCTGTTTTTT. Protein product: CASSPSDYNTGELFF.

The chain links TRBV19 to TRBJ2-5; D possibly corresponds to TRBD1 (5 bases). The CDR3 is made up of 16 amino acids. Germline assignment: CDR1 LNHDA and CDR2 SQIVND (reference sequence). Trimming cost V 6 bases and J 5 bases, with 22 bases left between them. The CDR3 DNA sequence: TGTGCCAGTAGGGACACCGTGGGCCTTCGTCGCGAGACCCAGTACTTC. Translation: CASRDTVGLRRETQYF.